This is a list of T cell receptor beta chains from one sample in a study of T cells in Graves' hyperthyroidism and ophthalmopathy. TCRdb reprocessed the multiplex PCR reads with MiXCR, giving one entry per CDR3 protein. This repertoire shows 450,000 to 600,000 distinct CDR3 sequences, 15% to 20% found once; its top ten account for around 50%. Sequenced: blood. The receptors were gathered from a man aged 35 to 55 with Graves' ophthalmopathy. Each CDR3 is given with its conserved first and last residue.

CASTLEQGPGELFF,TRBV5-6,TRBJ2-2
CAWSVLLVVGGYTF,TRBV30,TRBJ1-2
CASSEASPAQYF,TRBV6-1,TRBJ2-7
CASSTGAGTGELFF,TRBV19,TRBJ2-2
CASNRLAGGQERTQYF,TRBV6-2/TRBV6-3,TRBJ2-5
CASSYGWTGPNEQFF,TRBV11-2,TRBJ2-1
CASSGTSRLVYEQFF,TRBV27,TRBJ2-1
CASTPVGGYQETQYF,TRBV6-2/TRBV6-3,TRBJ2-5
CASSTTGTDPLGQYF,TRBV7-8,TRBJ2-7
CASSQDARGLGGKLFF,TRBV7-8,TRBJ1-4
CASTETVNTEAFF,TRBV2,TRBJ1-1
CASSPLSGAVTDTQYF,TRBV7-8,TRBJ2-3
CASRESYSNQPQHF,TRBV2,TRBJ1-5
CASSTRTSGSLLNEQFF,TRBV19,TRBJ2-1
CASSLYGSEQFF,TRBV5-1,TRBJ2-1
CASSMEVGIQHTQYF,TRBV19,TRBJ2-3
CASSPGAGSNQPQHF,TRBV27,TRBJ1-5
CAWKYPRALNEKLFF,TRBV30,TRBJ1-4
CASSLGLAGGFYNEQFF,TRBV7-3,TRBJ2-1
CSARSAFVGLNTEAFF,TRBV20-1,TRBJ1-1
CASSQAANQPQHF,TRBV3-1,TRBJ1-5
CASSLRRITGPEETQYF,TRBV7-3,TRBJ2-5